The clone carrying this T cell receptor (beta chain) was seen ten or more times. Trimming pared 4 bases from V and 5 bases from J, leaving 15 bases between. The CDR3 contains 14 residues. Germline CDR1 is ENHRY and CDR2 is SYGVKD. These data are taken from a study of blood T cells in healthy people across ages. Primers used in a second PCR of about 7 to 12 cycles were a sample-barcoded 5' primer and a J-beta primer mix. Each CDR3 protein is one row after TCRdb ran MiXCR on the 5' RACE reads. The repertoire holds around 1.1 million distinct CDR3 sequences, 35% to 45% seen once, with under 15% in the top ten.

The V call is TRBV10-3, the J call TRBJ2-7, with D perhaps being TRBD1 or TRBD2 (7 bases each). This TCR was recovered from a man between 18 and 29 years old in good health. Sequencing input: blood. The CDR3 loop reads CAISGTTGRDEQYF. As DNA, the CDR3 is TGTGCCATCAGTGGGACGACAGGGAGGGACGAGCAGTACTTC.